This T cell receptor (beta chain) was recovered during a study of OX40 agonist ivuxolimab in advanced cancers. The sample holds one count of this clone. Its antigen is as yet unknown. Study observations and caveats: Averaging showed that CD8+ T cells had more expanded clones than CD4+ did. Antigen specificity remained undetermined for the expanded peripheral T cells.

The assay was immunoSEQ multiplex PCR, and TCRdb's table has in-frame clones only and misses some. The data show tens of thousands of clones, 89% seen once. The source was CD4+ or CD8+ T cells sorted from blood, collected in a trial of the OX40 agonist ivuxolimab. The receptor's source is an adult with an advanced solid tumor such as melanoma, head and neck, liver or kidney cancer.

CDR3 sequence: CASSLNAGTAGEQYF. The CDR3 nucleotides are TGTGCCAGCAGCTTAAACGCCGGGACAGCTGGCGAGCAGTACTTC. The rearrangement links TRBV7-3 to TRBJ2-7, with 7 bases aligning to TRBD1. The V gene's germline CDR1 is SGHTA and CDR2 FQGTGA. The CDR3 sequence is 15 residues long. J gave up 6 bases and V 1 base, and 9 bases lay outside the gene matches.